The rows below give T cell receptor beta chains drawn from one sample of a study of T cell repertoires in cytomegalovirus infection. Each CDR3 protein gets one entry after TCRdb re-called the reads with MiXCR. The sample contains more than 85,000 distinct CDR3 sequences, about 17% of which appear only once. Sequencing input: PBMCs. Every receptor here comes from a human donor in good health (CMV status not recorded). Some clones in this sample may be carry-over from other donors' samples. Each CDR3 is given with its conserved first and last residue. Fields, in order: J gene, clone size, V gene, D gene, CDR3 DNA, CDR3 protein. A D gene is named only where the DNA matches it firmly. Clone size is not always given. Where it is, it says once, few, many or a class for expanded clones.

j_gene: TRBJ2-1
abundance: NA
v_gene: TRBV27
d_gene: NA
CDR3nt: TGTGCCAGCAGTTTATACCCAGGGAGCAATGAGCAGTTCTTC
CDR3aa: CASSLYPGSNEQFF

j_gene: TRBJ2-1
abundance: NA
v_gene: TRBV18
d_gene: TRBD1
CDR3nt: TGTGCCAGCTCTCGGGACAGTGATTCCAATGAGCAGTTCTTC
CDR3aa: CASSRDSDSNEQFF

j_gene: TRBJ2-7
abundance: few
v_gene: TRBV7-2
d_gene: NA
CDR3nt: TGTGCCAGCAGCTTACCCAGGAGTTTCGGCTCCTACGAGCAGTACTTC
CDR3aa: CASSLPRSFGSYEQYF

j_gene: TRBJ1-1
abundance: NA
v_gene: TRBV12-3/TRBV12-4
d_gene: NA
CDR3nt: TGTGCCAGTACCCCAATGAACACTGAAGCTTTCTTT
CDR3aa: CASTPMNTEAFF

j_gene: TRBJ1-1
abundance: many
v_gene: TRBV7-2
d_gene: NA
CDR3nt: TGTGCCAGCAGCTTAGGGGGGTCCGCCACTGAAGCTTTCTTT
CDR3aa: CASSLGGSATEAFF

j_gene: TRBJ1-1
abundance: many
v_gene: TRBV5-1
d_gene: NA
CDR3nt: TGCGCCAGCAGCCTCAGGGCTTCGAGCACTGAAGCTTTCTTT
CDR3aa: CASSLRASSTEAFF

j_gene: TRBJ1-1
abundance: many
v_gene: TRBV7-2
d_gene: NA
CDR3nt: TGTGCCAGCAGCTTATGGTTGGTCAGGACTACTTTGGACACTGAAGCTTTCTTT
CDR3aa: CASSLWLVRTTLDTEAFF

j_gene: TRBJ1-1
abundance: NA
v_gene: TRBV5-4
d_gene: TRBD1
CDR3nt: TGTGCCAGCAGCCTTGGACAGGGGGCTGGGGCTTTCTTT
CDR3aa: CASSLGQGAGAFF

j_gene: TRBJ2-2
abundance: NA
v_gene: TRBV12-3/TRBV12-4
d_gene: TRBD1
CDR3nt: TGTGCCAGCAGTCGGACAGGTCCGGGTAAAGCCGGGGAGCTGTTTTTT
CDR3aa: CASSRTGPGKAGELFF

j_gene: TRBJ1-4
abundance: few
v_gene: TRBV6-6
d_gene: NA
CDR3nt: TGTGCCAGCAAGGAGGACACTAATGAAAAACTGTTTTTT
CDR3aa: CASKEDTNEKLFF

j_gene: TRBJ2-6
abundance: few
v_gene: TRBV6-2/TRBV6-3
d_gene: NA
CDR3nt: TGTGCCAGCAGGAAAAGAGCTGGGGCCAACGTCCTGACTTTC
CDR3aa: CASRKRAGANVLTF

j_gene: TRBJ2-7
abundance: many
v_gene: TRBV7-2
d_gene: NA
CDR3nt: TGTGCCAGCAGCCGAGGGACACTGAACTACGAGCAGTACTTC
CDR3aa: CASSRGTLNYEQYF

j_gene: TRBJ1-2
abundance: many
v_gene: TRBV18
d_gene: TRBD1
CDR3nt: TGTGCCAGCTCTCCTGGACAGGACAACTATGGCTACACCTTC
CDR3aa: CASSPGQDNYGYTF

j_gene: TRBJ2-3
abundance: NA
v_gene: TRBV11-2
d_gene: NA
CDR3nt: TGTGCCAGCAGCCCGGGGCCACCTAGCACAGATACGCAGTATTTT
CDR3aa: CASSPGPPSTDTQYF

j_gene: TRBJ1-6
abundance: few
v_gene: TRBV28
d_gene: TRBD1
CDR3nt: TGTGCCAGCAGTCTGAGGACAGGTGTCAATAATTCACCCCTCCACTTT
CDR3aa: CASSLRTGVNNSPLHF

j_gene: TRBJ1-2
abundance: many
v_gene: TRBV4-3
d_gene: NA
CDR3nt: TGCGCCAGCAGCCAAGGCTTTTTGGGGTCGGATGGCTACACCTTC
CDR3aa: CASSQGFLGSDGYTF

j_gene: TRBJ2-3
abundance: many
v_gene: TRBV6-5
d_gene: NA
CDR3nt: TGTGCCAGCAGTCGCGAGAGTAGTACGCAGTATTTT
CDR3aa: CASSRESSTQYF

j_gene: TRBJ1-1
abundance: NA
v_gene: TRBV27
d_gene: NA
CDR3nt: TGTGCCAGCAGCCCGTGGGGTTTGACGGACTTGAGCACTGAAGCTTTCTTT
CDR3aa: CASSPWGLTDLSTEAFF

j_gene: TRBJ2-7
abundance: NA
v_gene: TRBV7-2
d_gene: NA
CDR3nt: TGTGCCAGCAGCTACTACAAACAGTCCTACGAGCAGTACTTC
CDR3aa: CASSYYKQSYEQYF

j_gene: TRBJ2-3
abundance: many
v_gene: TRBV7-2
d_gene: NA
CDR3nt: TGTGCCAGCAGACGTACAGGGAGGGCAGATACGCAGTATTTT
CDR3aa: CASRRTGRADTQYF

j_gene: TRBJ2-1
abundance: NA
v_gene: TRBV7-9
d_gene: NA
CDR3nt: TGTGCCACGGAGGGGGGTACGGGGTCCAGCTCCTACAATGAGCAGTTCTTC
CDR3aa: CATEGGTGSSSYNEQFF

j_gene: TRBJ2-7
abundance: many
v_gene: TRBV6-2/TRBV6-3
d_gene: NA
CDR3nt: TGTGCCAGCAGCCAAGATGTACCTACGTACGAGCAGTACTTC
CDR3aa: CASSQDVPTYEQYF

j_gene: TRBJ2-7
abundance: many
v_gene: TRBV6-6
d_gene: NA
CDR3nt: TGTGCCAGCACTTACGCGGGCGAGCAGTACTTC
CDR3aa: CASTYAGEQYF

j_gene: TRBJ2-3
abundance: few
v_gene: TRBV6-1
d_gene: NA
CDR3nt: TGTGCCAGCAAGGGGCAGCACAGCACAGATACGCAGTATTTT
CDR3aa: CASKGQHSTDTQYF

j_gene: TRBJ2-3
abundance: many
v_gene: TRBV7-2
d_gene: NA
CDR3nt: TGTGCCAGCAGCTTAAGTTGGCTAGCGCGAGTCAGGGATACGCAGTATTTT
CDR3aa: CASSLSWLARVRDTQYF

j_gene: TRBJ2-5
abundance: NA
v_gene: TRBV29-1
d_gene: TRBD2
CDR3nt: TGCAGCGGGTGGGGGGGGGAGACCCAGTACTTC
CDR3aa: CSGWGGETQYF

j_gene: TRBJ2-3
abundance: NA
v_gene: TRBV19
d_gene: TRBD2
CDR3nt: TGTGCCAGTAAGTCTGGCGGGGGGAACACAGATACGCAGTATTTT
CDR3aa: CASKSGGGNTDTQYF

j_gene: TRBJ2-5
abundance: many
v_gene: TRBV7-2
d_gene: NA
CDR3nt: TGTGCCAGCAGCTTAACATCTTCCCAAGAGACCCAGTACTTC
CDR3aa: CASSLTSSQETQYF

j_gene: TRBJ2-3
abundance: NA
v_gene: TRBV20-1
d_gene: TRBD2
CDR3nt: TGCAGTGCTAATAGCGGGGGGGCATTCACGCAGTATTTT
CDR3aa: CSANSGGAFTQYF

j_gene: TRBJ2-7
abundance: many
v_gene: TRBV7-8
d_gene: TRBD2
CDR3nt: TGTGCCAGCAGCAGGACTAGCGGGGGGGGGAGCTCCTACGAGCAGTACTTC
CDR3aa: CASSRTSGGGSSYEQYF

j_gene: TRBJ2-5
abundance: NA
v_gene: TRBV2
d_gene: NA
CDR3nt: TGTGCCAGCAGTGAAGTGGATGGGGGGGAGACCCAGTACTTC
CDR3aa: CASSEVDGGETQYF

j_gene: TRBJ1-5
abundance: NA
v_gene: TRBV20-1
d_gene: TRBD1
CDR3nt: TGCAGTGTCAGGGGGGGGCTGGGAGGCAATCAGCCCCAGCATTTT
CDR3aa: CSVRGGLGGNQPQHF

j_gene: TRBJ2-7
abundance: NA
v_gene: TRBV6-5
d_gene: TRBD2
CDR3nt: TGTGCCAGCATCGCGGGACTAATCGATTACGAGCAGTACTTC
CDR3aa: CASIAGLIDYEQYF

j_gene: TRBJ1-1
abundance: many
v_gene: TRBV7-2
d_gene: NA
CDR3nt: TGTGCCAGCAGCTTAGCGATCGGACAGTCCACTGAAGCTTTCTTT
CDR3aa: CASSLAIGQSTEAFF

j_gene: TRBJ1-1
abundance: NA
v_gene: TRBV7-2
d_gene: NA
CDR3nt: TGTGCCAGCAGCTTATCGAGGGGGACTGATGCTTTCTTT
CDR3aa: CASSLSRGTDAFF

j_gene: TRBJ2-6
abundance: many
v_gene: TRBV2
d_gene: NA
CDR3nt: TGTGCCAGCAGTACGGGGGCCAACGTCCTGACTTTC
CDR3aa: CASSTGANVLTF

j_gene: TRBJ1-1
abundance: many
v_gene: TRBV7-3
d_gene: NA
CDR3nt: TGTGCCAGCAGCCGAGACAGCAAGAACACTGAAGCTTTCTTT
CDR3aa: CASSRDSKNTEAFF

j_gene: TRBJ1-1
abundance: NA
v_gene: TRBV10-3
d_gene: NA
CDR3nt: TGTGCCATCAGTGTTGGAGGTGGGCGGGTCACTGAAGCTTTCTTT
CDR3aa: CAISVGGGRVTEAFF

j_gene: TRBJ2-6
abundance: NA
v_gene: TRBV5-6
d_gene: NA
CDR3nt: TGTGCCAGCAGCTTGAACCGGGCCAACGTCCTGACTTTC
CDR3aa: CASSLNRANVLTF

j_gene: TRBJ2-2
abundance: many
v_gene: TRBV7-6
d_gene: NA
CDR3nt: TGTGCCAGCAGCTCAACCTCCCCACCGAACACCGGGGAGCTGTTTTTT
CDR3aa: CASSSTSPPNTGELFF

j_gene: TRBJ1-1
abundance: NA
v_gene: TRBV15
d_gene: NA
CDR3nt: TGTGCCACCAGCAGAGATGTTTCGGACACTGAAGCTTTCTTT
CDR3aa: CATSRDVSDTEAFF

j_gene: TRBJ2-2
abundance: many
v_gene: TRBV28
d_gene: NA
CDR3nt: TGTGCCAGCAGTCGGCCAGCCGGGCCCCGTGGGGCCGGGGAGCTGTTTTTT
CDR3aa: CASSRPAGPRGAGELFF

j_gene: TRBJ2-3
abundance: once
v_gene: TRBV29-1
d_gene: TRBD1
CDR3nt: TGCAGCGTCGAACAGGGGACAGATACGCAGTATTTT
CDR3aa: CSVEQGTDTQYF

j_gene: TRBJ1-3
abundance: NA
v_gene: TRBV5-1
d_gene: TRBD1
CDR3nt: TGCGCCAGTTCACAGGGGGTCGCAGGAAACACCATATATTTT
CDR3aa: CASSQGVAGNTIYF

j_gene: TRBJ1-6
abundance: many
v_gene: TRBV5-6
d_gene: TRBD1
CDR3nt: TGTGCCAGCAGCTCGAGTCAGGGGGTCATAAGGAATTCACCCCTCCACTTT
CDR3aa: CASSSSQGVIRNSPLHF

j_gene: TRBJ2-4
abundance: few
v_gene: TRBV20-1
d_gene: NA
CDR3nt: TGCAGTGCTATGGCCCACGGTGGCGAAAACATTCAGTACTTC
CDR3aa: CSAMAHGGENIQYF

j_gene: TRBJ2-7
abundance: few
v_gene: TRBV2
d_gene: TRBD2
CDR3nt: TGTGCCAGCAGTGCAAATAGCGGGGGTAAGACCGAGCAGTACTTC
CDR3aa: CASSANSGGKTEQYF

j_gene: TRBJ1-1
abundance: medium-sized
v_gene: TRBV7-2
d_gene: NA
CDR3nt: TGTGCCAGCAGTGTCGGGTTCGGCACTGAAGCTTTCTTT
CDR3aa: CASSVGFGTEAFF

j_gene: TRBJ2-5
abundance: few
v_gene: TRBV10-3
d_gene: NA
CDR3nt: TGTGCCATCAGTGAGTCGCAAGGAGAGACCCAGTACTTC
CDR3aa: CAISESQGETQYF

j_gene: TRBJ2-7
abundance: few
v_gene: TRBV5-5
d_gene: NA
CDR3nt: TGTGCCAGCAGCTTGGGTCCGGACCGAGGCACCTACGAGCAGTACTTC
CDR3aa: CASSLGPDRGTYEQYF

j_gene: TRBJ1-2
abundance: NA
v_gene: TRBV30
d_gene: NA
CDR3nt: TGTGCCTGGAGTTCGGCGAACTATGGCTACACCTTC
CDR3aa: CAWSSANYGYTF

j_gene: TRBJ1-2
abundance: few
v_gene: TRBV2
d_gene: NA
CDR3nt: TGTGCCAGCAGTGAATCTCAGGCAGGATACTATGGCTACACCTTC
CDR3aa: CASSESQAGYYGYTF

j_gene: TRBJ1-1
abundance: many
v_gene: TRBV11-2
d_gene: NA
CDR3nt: TGTGCCAGCAGCTCCCTCAGGGACGGTCCGAACACTGAAGCTTTCTTT
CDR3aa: CASSSLRDGPNTEAFF

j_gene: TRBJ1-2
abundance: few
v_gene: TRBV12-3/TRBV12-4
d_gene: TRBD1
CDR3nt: TGTGCCAGCAGAGCCCCAGGACAGGGCGGTGGCTACACCTTC
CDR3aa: CASRAPGQGGGYTF

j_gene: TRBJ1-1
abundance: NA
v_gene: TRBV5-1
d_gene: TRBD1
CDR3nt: TGCGCCAGCAGCTTGGGGACAGGCGGGAACACTGAAGCTTTCTTT
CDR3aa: CASSLGTGGNTEAFF